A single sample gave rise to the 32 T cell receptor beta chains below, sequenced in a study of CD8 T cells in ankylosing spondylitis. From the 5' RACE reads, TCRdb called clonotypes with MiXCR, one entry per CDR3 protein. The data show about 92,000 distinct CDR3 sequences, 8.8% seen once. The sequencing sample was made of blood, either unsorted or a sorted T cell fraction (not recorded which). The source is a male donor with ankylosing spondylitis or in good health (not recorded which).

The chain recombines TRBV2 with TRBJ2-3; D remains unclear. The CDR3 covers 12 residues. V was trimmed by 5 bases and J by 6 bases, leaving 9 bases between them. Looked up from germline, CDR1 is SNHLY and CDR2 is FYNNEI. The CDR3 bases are TGTGCCAGCAGTATCATCGGGGATACGCAGTATTTT. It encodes CASSIIGDTQYF.

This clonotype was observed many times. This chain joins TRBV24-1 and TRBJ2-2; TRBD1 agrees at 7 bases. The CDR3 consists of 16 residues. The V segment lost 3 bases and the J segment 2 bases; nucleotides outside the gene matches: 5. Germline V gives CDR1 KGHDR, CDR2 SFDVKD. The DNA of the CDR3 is TGTGCCACCAGTGATCCAGACAGGGACAACACCGGGGAGCTGTTTTTT. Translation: CATSDPDRDNTGELFF.

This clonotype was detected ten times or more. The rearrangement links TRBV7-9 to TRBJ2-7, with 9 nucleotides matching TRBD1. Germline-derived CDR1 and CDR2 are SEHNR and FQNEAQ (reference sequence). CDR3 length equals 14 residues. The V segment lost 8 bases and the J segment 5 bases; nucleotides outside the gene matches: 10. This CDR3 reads CASSRDRDPHEQYF. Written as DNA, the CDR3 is TGTGCCAGCTCCCGGGACAGGGACCCCCACGAGCAGTACTTC.

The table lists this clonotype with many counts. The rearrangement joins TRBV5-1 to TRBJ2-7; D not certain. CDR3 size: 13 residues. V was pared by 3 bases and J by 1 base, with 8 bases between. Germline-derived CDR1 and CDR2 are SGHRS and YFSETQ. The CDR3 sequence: CASSSLGSYEQYF. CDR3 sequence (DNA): TGCGCCAGCAGCTCCCTGGGGTCCTACGAGCAGTACTTC.

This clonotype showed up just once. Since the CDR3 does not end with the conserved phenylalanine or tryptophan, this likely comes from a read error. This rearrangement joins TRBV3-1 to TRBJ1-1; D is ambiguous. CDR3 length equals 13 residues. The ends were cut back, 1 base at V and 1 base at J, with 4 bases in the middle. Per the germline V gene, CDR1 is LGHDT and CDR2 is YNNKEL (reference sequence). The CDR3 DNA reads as TGTGCCAGCAGCCAAGTTAAGAACACTGAAGCTTTCCTT. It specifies CASSQVKNTEAFL.

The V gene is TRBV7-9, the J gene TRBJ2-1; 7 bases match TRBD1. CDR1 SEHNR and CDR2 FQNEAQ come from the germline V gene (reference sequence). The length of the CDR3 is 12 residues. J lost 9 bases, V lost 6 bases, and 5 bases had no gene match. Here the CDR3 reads CASRPQGVEQFF. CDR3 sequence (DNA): TGTGCCAGCAGGCCCCAGGGGGTTGAGCAGTTCTTC.

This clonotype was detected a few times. The CDR3 reads CRPGSSSYEQYF. In DNA form, the CDR3 reads TGCAGACCGGGATCCTCTTCCTACGAGCAGTACTTC. V is TRBV20-1 and J is TRBJ2-7; TRBD2 is a possible D gene (5 bases). This CDR3 region has 12 residues. Germline V gives CDR1 DFQATT, CDR2 SNEGSKA (reference sequence).

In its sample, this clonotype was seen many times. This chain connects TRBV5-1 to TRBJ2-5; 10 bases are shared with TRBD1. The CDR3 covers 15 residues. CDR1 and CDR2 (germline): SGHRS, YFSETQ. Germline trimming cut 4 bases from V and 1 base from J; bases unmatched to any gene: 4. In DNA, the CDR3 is TGCGCCAGCAGCAAGGGGACAGGGGTCCAAGAGACCCAGTACTTC. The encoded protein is CASSKGTGVQETQYF.

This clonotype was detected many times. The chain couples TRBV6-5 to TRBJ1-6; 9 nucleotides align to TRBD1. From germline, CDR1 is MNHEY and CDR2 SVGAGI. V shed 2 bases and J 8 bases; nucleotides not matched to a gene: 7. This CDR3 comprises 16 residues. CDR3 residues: CASSYGTGQGYSPLHF. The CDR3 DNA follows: TGTGCCAGCAGTTACGGGACGGGACAGGGTTATTCACCCCTCCACTTT.

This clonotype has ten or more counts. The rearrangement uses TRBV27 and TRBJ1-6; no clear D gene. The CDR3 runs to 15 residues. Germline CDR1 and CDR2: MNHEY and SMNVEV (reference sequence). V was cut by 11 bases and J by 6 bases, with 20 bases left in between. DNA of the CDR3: TGTGCCTCAGCCCTTTCCAGGTTATCTAATTCACCCCTCCACTTT. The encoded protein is CASALSRLSNSPLHF.

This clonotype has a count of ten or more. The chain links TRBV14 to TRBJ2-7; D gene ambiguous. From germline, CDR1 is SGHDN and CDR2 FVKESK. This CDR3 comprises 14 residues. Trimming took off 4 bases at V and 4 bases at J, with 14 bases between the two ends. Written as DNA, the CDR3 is TGTGCCAGCAGCCGAAACCTTCAAAGTTACGAGCAGTACTTC. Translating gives CASSRNLQSYEQYF.

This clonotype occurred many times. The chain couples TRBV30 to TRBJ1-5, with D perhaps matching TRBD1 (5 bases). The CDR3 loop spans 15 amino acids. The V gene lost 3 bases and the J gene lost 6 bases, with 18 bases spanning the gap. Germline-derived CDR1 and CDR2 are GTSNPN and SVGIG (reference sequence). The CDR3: CAWRGVGGTAQPQHF. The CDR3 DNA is TGTGCCTGGAGAGGGGTTGGGGGAACGGCTCAGCCCCAGCATTTT.

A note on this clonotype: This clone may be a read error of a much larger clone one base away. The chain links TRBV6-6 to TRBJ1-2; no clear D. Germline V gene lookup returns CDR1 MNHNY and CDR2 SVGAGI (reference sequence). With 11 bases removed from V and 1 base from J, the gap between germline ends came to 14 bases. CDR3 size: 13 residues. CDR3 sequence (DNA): TGTGCCGGCAACCAAGGCGGTAACTATGGCTACACCTTC. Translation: CAGNQGGNYGYTF.

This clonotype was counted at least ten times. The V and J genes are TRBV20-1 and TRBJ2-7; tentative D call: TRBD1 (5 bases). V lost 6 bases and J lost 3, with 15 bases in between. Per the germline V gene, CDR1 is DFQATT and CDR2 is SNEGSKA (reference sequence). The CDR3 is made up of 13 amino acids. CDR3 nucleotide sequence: TGCAGTGCCCCGGTGTGGGGCCGCTACGAGCAGTACTTC. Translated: CSAPVWGRYEQYF.

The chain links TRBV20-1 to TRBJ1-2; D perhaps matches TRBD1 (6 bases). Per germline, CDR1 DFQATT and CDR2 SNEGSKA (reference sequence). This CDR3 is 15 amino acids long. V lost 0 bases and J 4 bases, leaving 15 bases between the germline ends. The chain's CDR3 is CSARDLGGIGYGYTF. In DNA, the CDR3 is TGCAGTGCTAGAGATTTAGGGGGGATCGGCTATGGCTACACCTTC.

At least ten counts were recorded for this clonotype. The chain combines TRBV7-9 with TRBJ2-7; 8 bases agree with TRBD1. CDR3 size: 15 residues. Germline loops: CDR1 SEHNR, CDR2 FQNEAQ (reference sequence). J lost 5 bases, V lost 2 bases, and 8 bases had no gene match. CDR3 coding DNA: TGTGCCAGCAGCTTAAGAGGACAGGGTTCCCACGAGCAGTACTTC. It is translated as CASSLRGQGSHEQYF. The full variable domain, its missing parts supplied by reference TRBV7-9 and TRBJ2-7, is DTGVSQNPRHKITKRGQNVTFRCDPISEHNRLYWYRQTLGQGPEFLTYFQNEAQLEKSRLLSDRFSAERPKGSFSTLEIQRTEQGDSAMYLCASSLRGQGSHEQYFGPGTRLTVT.

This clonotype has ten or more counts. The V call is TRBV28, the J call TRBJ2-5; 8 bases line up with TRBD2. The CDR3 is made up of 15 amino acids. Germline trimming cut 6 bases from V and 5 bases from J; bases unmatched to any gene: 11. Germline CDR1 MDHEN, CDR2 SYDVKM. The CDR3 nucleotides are TGTGCCAGCAGCCCCCTCTCGGGGGGGCTCGAGACCCAGTACTTC. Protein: CASSPLSGGLETQYF.

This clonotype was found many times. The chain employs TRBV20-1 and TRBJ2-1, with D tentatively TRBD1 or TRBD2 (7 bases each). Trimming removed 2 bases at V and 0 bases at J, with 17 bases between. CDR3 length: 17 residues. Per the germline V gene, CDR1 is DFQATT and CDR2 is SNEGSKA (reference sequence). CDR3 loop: CSARPRGGSSSYNEQFF. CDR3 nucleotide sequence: TGCAGTGCTAGACCCAGGGGGGGGTCTAGCTCCTACAATGAGCAGTTCTTC.

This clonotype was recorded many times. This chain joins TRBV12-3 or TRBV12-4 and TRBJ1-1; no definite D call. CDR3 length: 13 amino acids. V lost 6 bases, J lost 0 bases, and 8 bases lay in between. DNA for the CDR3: TGTGCCAGCAGACCACCTTTGAACACTGAAGCTTTCTTT. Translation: CASRPPLNTEAFF.

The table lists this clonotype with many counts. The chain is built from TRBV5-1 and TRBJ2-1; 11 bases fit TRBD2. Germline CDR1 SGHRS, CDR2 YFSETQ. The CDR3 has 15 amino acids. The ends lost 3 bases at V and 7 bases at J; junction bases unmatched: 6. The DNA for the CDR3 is TGCGCCAGCAGCTCACTAGCGGGGGTTCTAAATGAGCAGTTCTTC. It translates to CASSSLAGVLNEQFF.

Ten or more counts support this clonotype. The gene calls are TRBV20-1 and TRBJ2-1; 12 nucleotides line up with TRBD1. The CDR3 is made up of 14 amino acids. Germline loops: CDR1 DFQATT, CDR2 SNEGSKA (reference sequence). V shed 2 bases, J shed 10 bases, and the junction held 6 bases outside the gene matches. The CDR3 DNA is TGCAGTGCTAGATACGGGGACAGGGGGCTCGAGCAGTTCTTC. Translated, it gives CSARYGDRGLEQFF.

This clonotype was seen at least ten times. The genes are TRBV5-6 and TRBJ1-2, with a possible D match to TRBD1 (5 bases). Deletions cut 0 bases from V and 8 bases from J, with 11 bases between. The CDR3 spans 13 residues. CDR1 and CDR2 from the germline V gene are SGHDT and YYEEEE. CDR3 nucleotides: TGTGCCAGCAGCTTGGGACAGCCGAAGGGCTACACCTTC. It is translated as CASSLGQPKGYTF.

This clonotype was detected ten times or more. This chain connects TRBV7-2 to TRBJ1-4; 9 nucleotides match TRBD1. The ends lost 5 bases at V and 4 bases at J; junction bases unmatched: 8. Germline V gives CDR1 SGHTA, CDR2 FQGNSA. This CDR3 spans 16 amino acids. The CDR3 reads CASSQGTGTFNEKLFF. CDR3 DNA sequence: TGTGCCAGCAGCCAAGGGACAGGGACCTTTAATGAAAAACTGTTTTTT.

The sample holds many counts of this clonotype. The CDR3 reads CSANPPGGIIYNEQFF. The DNA of the CDR3 is TGCAGTGCTAATCCCCCGGGGGGCATTATTTACAATGAGCAGTTCTTC. The chain links TRBV20-1 to TRBJ2-1; a possible D gene is TRBD2 (7 bases). CDR1 and CDR2 from the germline V gene are DFQATT and SNEGSKA (reference sequence). This CDR3 spans 16 amino acids. Trimming left V 4 bases short and J 4 bases short, with 20 bases between.

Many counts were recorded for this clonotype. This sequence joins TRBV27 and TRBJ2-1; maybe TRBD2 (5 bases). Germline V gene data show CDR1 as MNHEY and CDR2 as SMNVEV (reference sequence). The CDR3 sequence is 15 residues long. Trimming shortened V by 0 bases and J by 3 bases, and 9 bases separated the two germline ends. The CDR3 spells CASSLSRGYYNEQFF. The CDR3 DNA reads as TGTGCCAGCAGTTTATCTCGGGGATACTACAATGAGCAGTTCTTC.

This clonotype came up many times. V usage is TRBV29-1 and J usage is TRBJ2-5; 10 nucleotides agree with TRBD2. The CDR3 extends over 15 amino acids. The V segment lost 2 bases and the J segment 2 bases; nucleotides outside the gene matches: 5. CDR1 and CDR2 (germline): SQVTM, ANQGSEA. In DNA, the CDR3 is TGCAGCGTTGAAATTCTAGCGGGGGTTCAAGAGACCCAGTACTTC. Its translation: CSVEILAGVQETQYF.

The DNA of the CDR3 is TGTGCCAGCAGCTTAGGCAAGACGGGCCTCTACGAGCAGTACTTC. Encoded protein: CASSLGKTGLYEQYF. The chain uses TRBV7-9 and TRBJ2-7; the D is unclear. The germline gives CDR1 SEHNR, CDR2 FQNEAQ (reference sequence). The CDR3 length is 15 residues. V gave up 1 base and J gave up 3 bases, with 13 bases separating them.

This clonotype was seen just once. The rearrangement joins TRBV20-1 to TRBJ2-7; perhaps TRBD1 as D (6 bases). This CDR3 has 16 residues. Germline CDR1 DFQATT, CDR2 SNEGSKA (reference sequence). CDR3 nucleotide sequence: TGCTGCTCTAGAGATTTGCTTGCCGGGACATACAACGAGCAGTACTTC. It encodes CCSRDLLAGTYNEQYF.

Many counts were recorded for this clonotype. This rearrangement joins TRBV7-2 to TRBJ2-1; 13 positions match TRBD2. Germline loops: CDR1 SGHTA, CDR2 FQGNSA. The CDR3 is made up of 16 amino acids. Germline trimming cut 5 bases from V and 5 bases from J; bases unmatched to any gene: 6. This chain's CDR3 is CASSPPGLAGNNEQFF. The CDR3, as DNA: TGTGCCAGCAGCCCCCCGGGACTAGCGGGAAACAATGAGCAGTTCTTC.

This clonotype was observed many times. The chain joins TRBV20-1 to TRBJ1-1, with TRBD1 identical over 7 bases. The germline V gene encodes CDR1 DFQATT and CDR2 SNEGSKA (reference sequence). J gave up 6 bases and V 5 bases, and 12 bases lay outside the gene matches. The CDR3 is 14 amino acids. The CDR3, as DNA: TGCAGTGCTCAACCCGATGACAGGGTTGCTGAAGCTTTCTTT. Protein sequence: CSAQPDDRVAEAFF.

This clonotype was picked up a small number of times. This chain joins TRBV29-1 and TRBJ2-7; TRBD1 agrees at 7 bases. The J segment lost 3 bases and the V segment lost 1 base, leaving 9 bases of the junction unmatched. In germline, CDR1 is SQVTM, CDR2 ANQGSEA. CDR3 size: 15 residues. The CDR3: CSVEGAAGTVYEQYF. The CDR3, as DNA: TGCAGCGTTGAAGGGGCGGCCGGGACAGTCTACGAGCAGTACTTC.

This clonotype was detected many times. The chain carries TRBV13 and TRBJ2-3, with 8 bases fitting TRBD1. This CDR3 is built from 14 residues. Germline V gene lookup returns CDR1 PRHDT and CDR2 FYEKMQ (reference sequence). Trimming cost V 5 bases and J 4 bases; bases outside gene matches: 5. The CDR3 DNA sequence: TGTGCCAGCAGCGAAGACAGGGGCCCAGATACGCAGTATTTT. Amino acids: CASSEDRGPDTQYF.